These 10 T cell receptor beta chains came from one sample sequenced in a study of shared clonotypes between healthy human individuals. Generated by immunoSEQ multiplex PCR, the TCRdb table keeps only in-frame clones and is missing some. The table has around 1.1 million clones, 70% to 85% seen once; the top ten hold roughly 0.82%. Sequencing used memory CD4+ T cells from PBMCs. Sample subset: CD45RA-negative fraction. The receptors were sampled from a man younger than 30 in good health. Some clones in this sample may be carry-over from other donors' samples.

This clone has more than one count but fewer than ten. The CDR3, as DNA: TGTGCCACCAGCAGAGAACAGGGGTGGGGGTATAGCAATCAGCCCCAGCATTTT. Encoded protein: CATSREQGWGYSNQPQHF. V and J are TRBV15 and TRBJ1-5; 7 bases map to TRBD1. The CDR3 runs 18 residues. The V segment lost 0 bases and the J segment 0 bases; nucleotides outside the gene matches: 8. Germline CDR1 is LNHNV and CDR2 is YYDKDF (reference sequence). The variable domain in full, completed from reference TRBV15 and TRBJ1-5, reads DAMVIQNPRYQVTQFGKPVTLSCSQTLNHNVMYWYQQKSSQAPKLLFHYYDKDFNNEADTPDNFQSRRPNTSFCFLDIRSPGLGDTAMYLCATSREQGWGYSNQPQHFGDGTRLSIL.

This clone appeared a single time. The genes are TRBV2 and TRBJ1-5; D may be TRBD1 (6 bases). There are 15 residues in the CDR3. The germline V gene encodes CDR1 SNHLY and CDR2 FYNNEI. V was cut by 3 bases and J by 11 bases, with 20 bases left in between. CDR3 sequence reads: CASSERFRGGEAQHF. Written as DNA, the CDR3 is TGTGCCAGCAGTGAGAGGTTTCGGGGGGGCGAGGCCCAGCATTTT.

The chain carries TRBV29-1 and TRBJ2-3, with D perhaps matching TRBD1 (5 bases). From germline, CDR1 is SQVTM and CDR2 ANQGSEA. Trimming removed 7 bases at V and 3 bases at J, with 14 bases between. The CDR3 totals 13 residues. CDR3: CSGSTGRTDTQYF. The CDR3, as DNA: TGCAGCGGGAGTACAGGCAGGACAGATACGCAGTATTTT.

The chain carries TRBV10-2 and TRBJ2-1; D unclear. The CDR3 spans 13 residues. Trimming pared 4 bases from V and 7 bases from J, leaving 11 bases between. Germline V lookup: CDR1 WSHSY, CDR2 SAAADI. This CDR3 is CASSVYLGNEQFF. In nucleotides, the CDR3 is TGCGCCAGCAGTGTTTACCTAGGGAATGAGCAGTTCTTC.

The chain carries TRBV6-5 and TRBJ2-3; D might be TRBD2 (5 bases). Trimming removed 7 bases from V and 2 bases from J, with 10 bases in between. This CDR3 is 13 amino acids long. Looked up from germline, CDR1 is MNHEY and CDR2 is SVGAGI. CDR3: CASNKRNTDTQYF. CDR3 in DNA: TGTGCCAGCAACAAGCGGAACACAGATACGCAGTATTTT.

The V gene is TRBV10-3, the J gene TRBJ2-7; TRBD2 is a possible D gene (6 bases). Per germline, CDR1 ENHRY and CDR2 SYGVKD. This CDR3 is built from 14 residues. V was cut by 7 bases and J by 7 bases, with 20 bases left in between. CDR3 nucleotides: TGTGCCATCAACTCGGGACTTCTCCAGCGGGAGCAGTACTTC. Protein sequence: CAINSGLLQREQYF.

The count of this clone is one. The rearrangement uses TRBV14 and TRBJ2-4, with TRBD2 as a possible D gene (5 bases). With 0 bases removed from V and 2 bases from J, the gap between germline ends came to 14 bases. The CDR3 has 17 amino acids. CDR1 is SGHDN, CDR2 FVKESK, per germline. The CDR3 nucleotides are TGTGCCAGCAGCCAAGATCGCCACGGGGTACCCAAAAACATTCAGTACTTC. Its protein product is CASSQDRHGVPKNIQYF.

V gene TRBV11-2 combines with J gene TRBJ1-1; D may be TRBD1 (6 bases). This CDR3 is 15 amino acids long. Between the trimmed V and J ends, which lost 5 bases and 0 bases, there was a span of 13 bases. Germline V gene sequence: CDR1 SGHAT, CDR2 FQNNGV. The CDR3: CASSPLGQMNTEAFF. The CDR3 nucleotides read TGTGCCAGCAGCCCCCTCGGACAGATGAACACTGAAGCTTTCTTT. Based on the CDR3 plus reference TRBV11-2 and TRBJ1-1, the full variable domain is EAGVAQSPRYKIIEKRQSVAFWCNPISGHATLYWYQQILGQGPKLLIQFQNNGVVDDSQLPKDRFSAERLKGVDSTLKIQPAKLEDSAVYLCASSPLGQMNTEAFFGQGTRLTVV.

This clone was picked up a small number of times. The chain is built from TRBV5-4 and TRBJ2-1; TRBD1 agrees at 10 bases. CDR1 SGHNT and CDR2 YYREEE come from the germline V gene (reference sequence). This CDR3 region has 15 residues. Germline trimming cut 3 bases from V and 2 bases from J; bases unmatched to any gene: 2. The CDR3 DNA reads as TGTGCCAGCAGCTCGGGGACAGGGGCCTACAATGAGCAGTTCTTC. Protein sequence: CASSSGTGAYNEQFF.

For this clone: The same CDR3 also results from other DNA sequences found in this sample. The V and J genes are TRBV18 and TRBJ1-5, with D possibly matching TRBD1 (5 bases). Germline V CDR1 and CDR2: KGHSH, LQKENI. The germline V and J ends were trimmed by 3 bases and 4 bases, with 7 bases remaining between them. This CDR3 spans 13 amino acids. CDR3 coding DNA: TGTGCCAGCTCACCCGAGGGGAATCAGCCCCAGCATTTT. Its translation: CASSPEGNQPQHF. Combining the CDR3 with reference TRBV18 and TRBJ1-5 gives the whole variable domain NAGVMQNPRHLVRRRGQEARLRCSPMKGHSHVYWYRQLPEEGLKFMVYLQKENIIDESGMPKERFSAEFPKEGPSILRIQQVVRGDSAAYFCASSPEGNQPQHFGDGTRLSIL.